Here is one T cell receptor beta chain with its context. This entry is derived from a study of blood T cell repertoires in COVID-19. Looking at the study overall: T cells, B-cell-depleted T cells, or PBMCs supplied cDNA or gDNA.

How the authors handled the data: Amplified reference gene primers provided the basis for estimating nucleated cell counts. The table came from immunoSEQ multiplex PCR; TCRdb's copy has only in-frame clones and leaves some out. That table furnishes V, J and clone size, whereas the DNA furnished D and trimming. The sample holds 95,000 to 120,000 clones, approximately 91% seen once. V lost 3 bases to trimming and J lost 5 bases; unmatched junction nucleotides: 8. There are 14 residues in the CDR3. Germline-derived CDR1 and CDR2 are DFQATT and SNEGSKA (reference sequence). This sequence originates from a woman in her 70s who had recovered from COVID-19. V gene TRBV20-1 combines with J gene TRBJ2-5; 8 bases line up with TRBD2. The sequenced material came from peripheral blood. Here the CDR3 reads CSASRGGIRETQYF. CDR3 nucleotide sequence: TGCAGTGCTAGTCGGGGGGGCATCCGCGAGACCCAGTACTTC.